This T cell receptor beta chain was documented in a study of human T cells and chemical hapten exposure. Across the study: Scalp application of diphenylcyclopropenone was performed weekly in patients across the entire approximately 24-week study. Alopecia areata, totalis or universalis affected patients, mainly female. Study-level findings and limits: DPC sensitization did not alter TCRs above 1 in 1000 frequency.

This clonotype was detected many times. Its antigen remains unknown. Time point reported: pre-sensitization, week 0. As for treatment: therapeutic diphenylcyclopropenone sensitization with weekly scalp DPC. Sequencing started from total RNA isolated from unfractionated whole blood. The CDR3 has 14 residues. TCRdb reanalysed the RACE reads using MiXCR and keeps one entry per CDR3 protein. Of under 40,000 distinct CDR3 sequences listed, over 9% are singletons. This receptor was obtained from a man aged 50-60 years with alopecia areata. Some clones in this sample may be carry-over from other donors' samples. J is TRBJ2-7 and V is TRBV21-1; TRBD2 was called by the table and not checked on the DNA. TRBV21-1 corresponds to a pseudogene. Sequenced material: whole blood, taken in connection with sensitization to the hapten diphenylcyclopropenone (DPC). CDR3 in amino acids: CASSKAGQENEQYF. The CDR3 DNA reads as TGTGCCAGCAGCAAAGCAGGGCAGGAAAACGAGCAGTACTTC.